What follows are 16 T cell receptor beta chains derived from one specimen sequenced in a study of blood T cell repertoires in COVID-19. The repertoire was sequenced with immunoSEQ multiplex PCR; TCRdb's copy has only in-frame clones and lacks some. This table has some 21,000 clones, around 81% appearing once. The source material was peripheral blood. The receptors shown here come from a man between 60 and 70 years old with active COVID-19.

The chain couples TRBV20-1 to TRBJ2-3; a weak D match, TRBD2 (6 bases). The V gene lost 5 bases and the J gene lost 6 bases, with 9 bases spanning the gap. CDR3 length equals 11 residues. The V gene's germline CDR1 is DFQATT and CDR2 SNEGSKA (reference sequence). Written as DNA, the CDR3 is TGCAGTGCTCCTCTAGCGGATACGCAGTATTTT. Its protein is CSAPLADTQYF.

This clone was counted between two and nine times. The V and J genes are TRBV5-5 and TRBJ1-3; perhaps TRBD1 as D (6 bases). CDR1 is SGHKS and CDR2 is YYEKEE in the germline V gene (reference sequence). V was trimmed by 4 bases and J by 1 base, leaving 15 bases between them. The CDR3 covers 16 residues. In DNA, the CDR3 is TGTGCCAGCAGCCCCCCGGGGGGGCGATCTGGAAACACCATATATTTT. Its translation: CASSPPGGRSGNTIYF.

The chain carries TRBV4-1 and TRBJ1-4, with TRBD1 matching over 7 bases. This CDR3 has 14 amino acids. V was clipped by 1 base and J by 8 bases; unmatched bases: 4. Germline CDR1 is MGHRA and CDR2 is YSYEKL. The CDR3 DNA reads TGCGCCAGCAGCCAAGGACAGGGTGAAGAAAAACTGTTTTTT. Its translation: CASSQGQGEEKLFF.

V is TRBV28 and J is TRBJ2-2; 14 bases fit TRBD2. CDR1 MDHEN and CDR2 SYDVKM come from the germline V gene. There are 16 residues in the CDR3. V shed 5 bases and J 6 bases; nucleotides not matched to a gene: 5. The CDR3 DNA sequence: TGTGCCAGCAGTCCCTTGACTAGCGGGAGGGCCGGGGAGCTGTTTTTT. Translated: CASSPLTSGRAGELFF.

V is TRBV28 and J is TRBJ2-7; 14 nucleotides align to TRBD2. V trimming: 3 bases; J trimming: 9 bases; junction bases outside the gene matches: 10. Germline CDR1 and CDR2: MDHEN and SYDVKM. CDR3 size: 16 residues. CDR3 sequence (DNA): TGTGCCAGCAGTTTCTCCTCGACTAGCGGGAGGGCTGGGCAGTACTTC. Translating gives CASSFSSTSGRAGQYF. Based on the CDR3 plus reference TRBV28 and TRBJ2-7, the full variable domain is DVKVTQSSRYLVKRTGEKVFLECVQDMDHENMFWYRQDPGLGLRLIYFSYDVKMKEKGDIPEGYSVSREKKERFSLILESASTNQTSMYLCASSFSSTSGRAGQYFGPGTRLTVT.

The chain employs TRBV6-5 and TRBJ2-1, with 12 bases aligning to TRBD1. The CDR3 spans 15 residues. V was clipped by 6 bases and J by 7 bases; unmatched bases: 7. The germline V gene encodes CDR1 MNHEY and CDR2 SVGAGI. The CDR3 protein is CASRSGTGGLNEQFF. DNA of the CDR3: TGTGCCAGCAGATCCGGGACAGGGGGCCTGAATGAGCAGTTCTTC.

For the CDR3, the DNA is TGCGCCAGCAGCTTGGCCACAGGGGGCTGGACCGGGGAGCTGTTTTTT. It specifies CASSLATGGWTGELFF. The chain has TRBV5-1 and TRBJ2-2, with 9 bases that match TRBD1. Germline trimming cut 0 bases from V and 5 bases from J; bases unmatched to any gene: 5. The CDR3 runs 16 residues. Germline CDR1 SGHRS, CDR2 YFSETQ.

Note on this clone: Different DNA sequences within this sample yield the same CDR3. The rearrangement links TRBV21-1 to TRBJ1-1. TRBV21-1 is a pseudogene segment. The CDR3 extends over 12 amino acids. This CDR3 reads CASTETERLAFF. The CDR3 nucleotides read TGTGCCAGCACCGAGACTGAACGGCTGGCTTTCTTT.

This clone was counted a single time. The chain employs TRBV9 and TRBJ2-3, with a weak D call TRBD2 (7 bases). The germline V and J ends were trimmed by 0 bases and 6 bases, with 20 bases remaining between them. Looked up from germline, CDR1 is SGDLS and CDR2 is YYNGEE. The CDR3 loop spans 17 amino acids. The CDR3 DNA reads as TGTGCCAGCAGCGTAGATGGGTCGGGGGGCCTCCTGGATACGCAGTATTTT. This codes for CASSVDGSGGLLDTQYF.

This chain uses TRBV5-6 with TRBJ2-1; 10 nucleotides agree with TRBD2. Germline lookup yields CDR1 SGHDT and CDR2 YYEEEE. This CDR3 spans 15 amino acids. V was clipped by 4 bases and J by 5 bases; unmatched bases: 6. This CDR3 reads CASSQLAGQHNEQFF. The CDR3 DNA follows: TGTGCCAGCAGCCAACTAGCGGGACAACACAATGAGCAGTTCTTC.

The CDR3 DNA reads as TGCGCCAGCAGCTTGGAACCGGGAGGCACAGATACGCAGTATTTT. Its protein product is CASSLEPGGTDTQYF. The V call is TRBV5-1, the J call TRBJ2-3; the D gene is possibly TRBD2 (6 bases). In germline, CDR1 is SGHRS, CDR2 YFSETQ. The V end was cut by 0 bases, the J end by 1 base, with 9 bases between. The CDR3 consists of 15 residues.

For this clone: One junction end disagrees with the germline gene, perhaps due to a read error. The chain uses TRBV10-1 and TRBJ2-3; no clear D. Germline V gene data show CDR1 as WNHNN and CDR2 as SYGVQD (reference sequence). This CDR3 is 11 amino acids long. The CDR3 region is CASSETETQYF. CDR3 coding DNA: TGCGCCAGCAGTGAGACAGAGACGCAGTATTTT.

The V and J genes are TRBV2 and TRBJ1-6, with a possible D match to TRBD1 (6 bases). Germline V gene lookup returns CDR1 SNHLY and CDR2 FYNNEI. With 10 bases removed from V and 6 bases from J, the gap between germline ends came to 19 bases. The CDR3 loop spans 15 amino acids. The CDR3 protein is CATAPALGANSPLHF. DNA for the CDR3: TGTGCCACCGCCCCCGCCCTGGGGGCTAATTCACCCCTCCACTTT.

The chain recombines TRBV6-5 with TRBJ1-2; TRBD1 matches 8 bases. CDR1 and CDR2 from the germline V gene are MNHEY and SVGAGI. With 7 bases clipped from V and 3 bases from J, the junction kept 4 bases outside the gene matches. This CDR3 is built from 13 residues. The CDR3 protein is CASTGGIHYGYTF. CDR3 DNA sequence: TGTGCCAGCACAGGGGGCATTCACTATGGCTACACCTTC.

In DNA form, the CDR3 reads TGCGCCAGCAGTCGTGGGGCGGCAGGGGGAACAGATACGCAGTATTTT. This encodes CASSRGAAGGTDTQYF. The V and J genes are TRBV5-1 and TRBJ2-3; 7 positions match TRBD1. The ends lost 5 bases at V and 3 bases at J; junction bases unmatched: 12. The CDR3 extends over 16 amino acids. The germline CDR1 and CDR2 sequences are SGHRS and YFSETQ.

The chain carries TRBV7-9 and TRBJ1-4, with D perhaps matching TRBD1 (6 bases). The CDR3 sequence is 17 residues long. The V and J ends lost 4 bases and 8 bases respectively, with 23 bases between them. Germline V lookup: CDR1 SEHNR, CDR2 FQNEAQ (reference sequence). CDR3 protein: CASSSPPGGGAEEKLFF. For the CDR3, the DNA is TGTGCCAGCAGCTCCCCCCCGGGGGGGGGCGCGGAAGAAAAACTGTTTTTT.